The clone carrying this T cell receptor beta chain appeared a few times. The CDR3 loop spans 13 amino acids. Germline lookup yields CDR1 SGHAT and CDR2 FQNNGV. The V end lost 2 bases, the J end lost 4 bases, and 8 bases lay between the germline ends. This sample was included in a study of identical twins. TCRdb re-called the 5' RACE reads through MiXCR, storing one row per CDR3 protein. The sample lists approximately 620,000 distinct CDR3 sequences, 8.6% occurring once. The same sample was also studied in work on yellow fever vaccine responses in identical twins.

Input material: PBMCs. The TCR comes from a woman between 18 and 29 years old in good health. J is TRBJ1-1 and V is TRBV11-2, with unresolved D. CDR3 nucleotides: TGTGCCAGCAGCTTATATATGGGCACTGAAGCTTTCTTT. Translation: CASSLYMGTEAFF.